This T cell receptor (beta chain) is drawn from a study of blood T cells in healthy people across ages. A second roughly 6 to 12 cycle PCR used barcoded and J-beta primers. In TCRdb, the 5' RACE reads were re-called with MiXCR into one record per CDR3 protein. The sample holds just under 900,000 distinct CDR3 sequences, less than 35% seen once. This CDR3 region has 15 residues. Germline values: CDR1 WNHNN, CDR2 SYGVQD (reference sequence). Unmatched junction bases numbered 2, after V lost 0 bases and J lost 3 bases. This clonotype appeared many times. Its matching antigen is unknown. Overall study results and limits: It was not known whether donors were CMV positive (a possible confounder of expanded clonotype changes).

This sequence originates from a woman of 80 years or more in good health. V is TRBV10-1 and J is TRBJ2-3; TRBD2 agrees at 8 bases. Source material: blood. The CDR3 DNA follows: TGCGCCAGCAGTGAGTCCGCTAGCGGGACAGATACGCAGTATTTT. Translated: CASSESASGTDTQYF.